These T cell receptor beta chains were read from a single sample in a study of blood T cell repertoires in COVID-19. Here immunoSEQ multiplex PCR was the method, and the copy in TCRdb shows in-frame clones only, minus some. The sample lists around 130,000 clones; about 87% were seen once. Sequencing used peripheral blood. These TCRs come from a human donor with COVID-19, enrolled during active disease. The donor label of this sample is uncertain. The CDR3 runs from the conserved cysteine through the conserved F or W. Fields, in order: CDR3 length, clone size, D gene, V gene, J gene, CDR3 DNA, CDR3 protein. A D gene is named only where the DNA matches it firmly. Clone size is stated in some rows and not others, as once, few, many or a class when expanded.

>16|-|TRBD1|TRBV19|TRBJ1-3
TGTGCCAGTAGTATCGCGACAGGGTCTTCTGGAAACACCATATATTTT
CASSIATGSSGNTIYF
>18|-|TRBD2|TRBV7-9|TRBJ2-5
TGTGCCAGCAGCTTAGTACTGACTAGCGGGGGAGTCCAAGAGACCCAGTACTTC
CASSLVLTSGGVQETQYF
>15|-|TRBD1|TRBV3-1/TRBV3-2|TRBJ1-3
TGTGCCAGCAGCCCCCGGGACAGGGATGGAAACACCATATATTTT
CASSPRDRDGNTIYF
>14|-|TRBD1|TRBV5-1|TRBJ1-2
TGCGCCAGCAGGCCGGGACAGGGTAACTATGGCTACACCTTC
CASRPGQGNYGYTF
>15|-|TRBD1|TRBV4-2|TRBJ1-1
TGTGCCAGCAGCCAAGAGGCCGGACAGGACACTGAAGCTTTCTTT
CASSQEAGQDTEAFF
>14|-|-|TRBV10-3|TRBJ1-1
TGTGCCATCAGGGGGGGGTTGGCGAACACTGAAGCTTTCTTT
CAIRGGLANTEAFF
>16|-|TRBD2|TRBV19|TRBJ2-1
TGTGCCAGTAGTGCGACTAGCGGGGGGGCGTACAATGAGCAGTTCTTC
CASSATSGGAYNEQFF
>17|few|TRBD2|TRBV11-2|TRBJ2-4
TGTGCCAGCATGTCGAGAGCGGGAGGACTAGCCAAAAACATTCAGTACTTC
CASMSRAGGLAKNIQYF
>15|-|TRBD2|TRBV30|TRBJ2-1
TGTGCCTGGAGTAAGTCGGGAGGGCCCTACAATGAGCAGTTCTTC
CAWSKSGGPYNEQFF
>15|-|TRBD2|TRBV18|TRBJ2-1
TGTGCCAGCTCACCAGGTAGCGGGAGGGGGAATGAGCAGTTCTTC
CASSPGSGRGNEQFF
>12|once|TRBD1|TRBV6-5|TRBJ1-2
TGTGCCAGCAGCGACAGGGATTATGGCTACACCTTC
CASSDRDYGYTF
>15|-|-|TRBV10-3|TRBJ2-7
TGTGCCATCAGTGAGTCTGTGACTATCTCCTACGAGCAGTACTTC
CAISESVTISYEQYF
>15|-|TRBD1|TRBV5-1|TRBJ2-6
TGCGCCAGCAGCTCGCAGGGGGCCGGGGCCAACGTCCTGACTTTC
CASSSQGAGANVLTF
>11|-|TRBD1|TRBV12-3/TRBV12-4|TRBJ1-1
TGTGCCAGCAGTGCGGACAGGGAGGCTTTCTTT
CASSADREAFF
>13|-|-|TRBV29-1|TRBJ2-5
TGCAGCATCCAGGACAGCCCCCAAGAGACCCAGTACTTC
CSIQDSPQETQYF
>13|-|-|TRBV6-5|TRBJ2-5
TGTGCCAGCAGTCCCCGCATCGGGGAGACCCAGTACTTC
CASSPRIGETQYF
>13|-|-|TRBV30|TRBJ1-6
TGTGCCTGGTCGGGTCAATATAATTCACCCCTCCACTTT
CAWSGQYNSPLHF
>14|once|TRBD1|TRBV6-5|TRBJ1-6
TGTGCCAGCACCCCCGGGACAGATGATTCACCCCTCCACTTT
CASTPGTDDSPLHF
>16|-|-|TRBV18|TRBJ1-3
TGTGCCAGCTCACCATCGGGCGGGGTTCACGGAAACACCATATATTTT
CASSPSGGVHGNTIYF
>13|-|TRBD1|TRBV6-5|TRBJ1-5
TGTGCCAGCAGCCGCGACAGGGACCAGCCCCAGCATTTT
CASSRDRDQPQHF
>13|-|-|TRBV30|TRBJ1-6
TGTGCCTGGAGTGTAGGGGCTAATTCACCCCTCCACTTT
CAWSVGANSPLHF
>18|-|-|TRBV2|TRBJ2-2
TGTGCCAGCAGTATCCTCAACCTCGGTGGGCAGGGTAGCGGGGAGCTGTTTTTT
CASSILNLGGQGSGELFF
>16|few|TRBD1|TRBV3-1/TRBV3-2|TRBJ1-5
TGTGCCAGCAGCCTAGGGACAGGGACTAGCAATCAGCCCCAGCATTTT
CASSLGTGTSNQPQHF
>16|-|TRBD1|TRBV5-4|TRBJ2-7
TGTGCCAGCAGCTTGGGATCCGGACAGGGAAGTTACGAGCAGTACTTC
CASSLGSGQGSYEQYF
>14|-|TRBD2|TRBV5-1|TRBJ2-1
TGCGCCAGCAGGATAGCGGGAGAAAACAATGAGCAGTTCTTC
CASRIAGENNEQFF
>15|-|-|TRBV19|TRBJ1-4
TGTGCCAGTAGTATCGGCCGAATACTAAATGAAAAACTGTTTTTT
CASSIGRILNEKLFF
>14|many|-|TRBV3-1/TRBV3-2|TRBJ2-7
TGTGCCAGCAGCCATTGGACAGATACCTACGAGCAGTACTTC
CASSHWTDTYEQYF
>17|-|-|TRBV4-1|TRBJ2-7
TGCGCCAGCAGCCAAGAGGGGGCAAAGCGAGCGCCCTACGAGCAGTACTTC
CASSQEGAKRAPYEQYF
>18|-|TRBD2|TRBV7-8|TRBJ2-5
TGTGCCAGCAGCTTAGGACCGACTAGCGGAGCCTTGGGAGAGACCCAGTACTTC
CASSLGPTSGALGETQYF
>14|few|TRBD1|TRBV12-5|TRBJ1-5
TGTGCTAGTGGTTGGGGACAGATCAATCAGCCCCAGCATTTT
CASGWGQINQPQHF
>14|-|-|TRBV5-1|TRBJ1-4
TGCGCCAGCAGGGGGGCAGGACTGAATGAAAAACTGTTTTTT
CASRGAGLNEKLFF
>14|-|TRBD1|TRBV5-1|TRBJ1-1
TGCGCCAGCAGCTTTCAGGGGGCCCACACTGAAGCTTTCTTT
CASSFQGAHTEAFF
>14|-|-|TRBV5-1|TRBJ1-4
TGCGCCAGCAGCTTGGGACAGAACCGGGAAAAACTGTTTTTT
CASSLGQNREKLFF
>16|-|-|TRBV7-9|TRBJ1-4
TGTGCCAGCAGCCCAACCCCCGGGACACCATTTGAAAAACTGTTTTTT
CASSPTPGTPFEKLFF
>14|-|TRBD1|TRBV4-2|TRBJ1-1
TGTGCCAGCAGGAAACAGGGGGGGAATACTGAAGCTTTCTTT
CASRKQGGNTEAFF